Listed here are 24 T cell receptor beta chains from one sample, sequenced in a study of CD8 T cells in ankylosing spondylitis. Study-wide results and limits: What seemed typical of ankylosing spondylitis blood was a TCR beta motif built from several highly homologous variants.

MiXCR, applied by TCRdb to the 5' RACE reads, yields one record per CDR3 protein. The data hold some 220,000 distinct CDR3 sequences, with 7% to 8% observed a single time. These TCRs are of unknown antigen specificity. Sequenced material: blood, either unsorted or a sorted T cell fraction (not recorded which). These receptors all stem from a male donor with ankylosing spondylitis.

The table lists this clonotype with many counts. V is TRBV7-8 and J is TRBJ2-1; D remains ambiguous. Trimming removed 1 base from V and 5 bases from J, with 12 bases in between. The CDR3 contains 15 residues. Germline V gives CDR1 SGHVS, CDR2 FQNEAQ. The CDR3 nucleotides are TGTGCCAGCAGCTTAGGGCACCGCAGAAACAATGAGCAGTTCTTC. Its protein product is CASSLGHRRNNEQFF.

This clonotype was counted a few times. CDR3 DNA sequence: TGTGCCAGCAGCTCCAGGACAGGGGGCTCTGGGGCCAACGTCCTGACTTTC. This translates into CASSSRTGGSGANVLTF. The chain recombines TRBV7-9 with TRBJ2-6; 10 bases line up with TRBD1. The V gene end was trimmed by 4 bases and the J gene end by 0 bases; junction bases not matched to a gene: 3. The CDR3 has 17 residues. The V gene's germline CDR1 is SEHNR and CDR2 FQNEAQ (reference sequence).

The rearrangement joins TRBV12-3 or TRBV12-4 to TRBJ2-3; TRBD2 might be the D (6 bases). This CDR3 has 14 amino acids. The V end lost 3 bases, the J end lost 5 bases, and 12 bases lay between the germline ends. CDR3 loop: CASSFGGRGDTQYF. The CDR3, as DNA: TGTGCCAGCAGTTTCGGGGGTAGGGGAGATACGCAGTATTTT.

This clonotype was seen more than once but under ten times. The chain carries TRBV7-9 and TRBJ2-7; no reliable D call. This CDR3 is 14 amino acids long. V was trimmed by 5 bases and J by 5 bases, leaving 16 bases between them. Germline V gene data show CDR1 as SEHNR and CDR2 as FQNEAQ (reference sequence). The CDR3 DNA reads TGTGCCAGCAGCCCTTCGAGGCCTCAGGACGAGCAGTACTTC. Its translation is CASSPSRPQDEQYF.

This clonotype was picked up many times. The CDR3 spells CASSTRGESYEQYF. In DNA, the CDR3 is TGTGCCAGCAGCACCAGGGGGGAGTCCTACGAGCAGTACTTC. The gene calls are TRBV7-9 and TRBJ2-7, with D possibly TRBD1 on 7 matching bases. The CDR3 sequence is 14 residues long. Trimming removed 5 bases at V and 1 base at J, with 12 bases between. Germline CDR1 is SEHNR and CDR2 is FQNEAQ (reference sequence).

This clonotype turned up a few times. The gene calls are TRBV6-2 or TRBV6-3 and TRBJ2-2; D unresolved. The CDR3 has 22 amino acids. CDR1 and CDR2 (germline): MNHEY, SVGEGT. V lost 2 bases, J lost 1 base, and 29 bases lay in between. CDR3 residues: CASSYPPTITDWVGLNTGELFF. CDR3 bases: TGTGCCAGCAGTTACCCACCTACTATTACCGACTGGGTTGGGTTGAACACCGGGGAGCTGTTTTTT.

The sample holds many counts of this clonotype. The chain is built from TRBV7-9 and TRBJ2-1; the D is unclear. The CDR3 runs to 13 residues. Trimming left V 6 bases short and J 4 bases short, with 10 bases between. From germline, CDR1 is SEHNR and CDR2 FQNEAQ (reference sequence). The CDR3 here is CASRPFGYNEQFF. The CDR3 nucleotides read TGTGCCAGCAGGCCATTTGGGTACAATGAGCAGTTCTTC.

This clonotype was seen many times. The chain recombines TRBV19 with TRBJ2-4; 9 nucleotides line up with TRBD1. After removal of 9 bases from V and 0 bases from J, the junction contained 9 bases not matched to a gene. CDR1 LNHDA and CDR2 SQIVND come from the germline V gene (reference sequence). This CDR3 has 16 amino acids. CDR3 protein: CASRPGQGIAKNIQYF. In nucleotides, the CDR3 is TGTGCCAGCAGACCGGGACAGGGCATAGCCAAAAACATTCAGTACTTC.

This clonotype was seen many times. CDR3 sequence: CASSQGPLRDRGIYNEQFF. The CDR3 bases are TGCGCCAGCAGCCAAGGCCCCCTTAGGGACAGGGGGATCTACAATGAGCAGTTCTTC. The chain has TRBV4-1 and TRBJ2-1; TRBD1 aligns across 11 bases. Germline V gene sequence: CDR1 MGHRA, CDR2 YSYEKL. The CDR3 extends over 19 amino acids. Trimming removed 1 base from V and 3 bases from J; junction bases left unmatched: 11.

At least ten counts were recorded for this clonotype. The V and J genes are TRBV29-1 and TRBJ2-7, with D perhaps TRBD1 (6 bases). This CDR3 region has 12 residues. Trimming left V 4 bases short and J 2 bases short, with 9 bases between. CDR1 and CDR2 (germline): SQVTM, ANQGSEA. This CDR3 reads CSVGTGTYEQYF. CDR3 nucleotide sequence: TGCAGCGTTGGAACAGGGACCTACGAGCAGTACTTC.

The gene calls are TRBV6-2 or TRBV6-3 and TRBJ2-2; the match to TRBD1 covers 7 bases. V shed 6 bases and J 5 bases; nucleotides not matched to a gene: 6. There are 14 residues in the CDR3. Germline V gene data show CDR1 as MNHEY and CDR2 as SVGEGT. CDR3 protein: CASSHLRGTGELFF. In DNA, the CDR3 is TGTGCCAGCAGCCACCTCAGGGGGACCGGGGAGCTGTTTTTT.

This clonotype was recorded at least ten times. The V and J genes are TRBV10-2 and TRBJ1-1, with D hard to call. The V end lost 7 bases, the J end lost 1 base, and 10 bases lay between the germline ends. CDR3 length: 13 residues. Germline loops: CDR1 WSHSY, CDR2 SAAADI. Here the CDR3 reads CASTLNTNTEAFF. The CDR3 DNA follows: TGCGCCAGCACTTTAAATACGAACACTGAAGCTTTCTTT.

This clonotype came up a few times. This chain joins TRBV10-3 and TRBJ2-5, with a tentative D call TRBD2 (6 bases). Germline CDR1 is ENHRY and CDR2 is SYGVKD. The CDR3 is made up of 15 amino acids. V lost 3 bases and J 2 bases, leaving 13 bases between the germline ends. CDR3 loop: CAISELGGLQETQYF. CDR3 coding DNA: TGTGCCATCAGTGAACTGGGGGGATTACAAGAGACCCAGTACTTC.

At least ten counts were recorded for this clonotype. V usage is TRBV6-2 or TRBV6-3 and J usage is TRBJ2-7, with 10 bases that match TRBD2. Germline V CDR1 and CDR2: MNHEY, SVGEGT. With V trimmed by 7 bases and J by 3 bases, 3 bases remained unmatched. The CDR3 spans 13 residues. Written as DNA, the CDR3 is TGTGCCAGCACAGCTAGCGGGAGCTACGAGCAGTACTTC. Translated, it gives CASTASGSYEQYF.

This clonotype showed up just a few times. The rearrangement links TRBV27 to TRBJ1-2, with D perhaps matching TRBD1 (6 bases). Germline CDR1 is MNHEY and CDR2 is SMNVEV (reference sequence). The V gene lost 7 bases and the J gene lost 7 bases, with 19 bases spanning the gap. CDR3 length: 14 residues. The CDR3 DNA is TGTGCCAGCACCCCCATAATGGGGGCCCCTGGCTACACCTTC. This codes for CASTPIMGAPGYTF.

This clonotype was seen at least ten times. This chain links TRBV12-3 or TRBV12-4 with TRBJ1-2, with 10 bases aligning to TRBD1. The CDR3 is 15 amino acids. Trimming removed 4 bases from V and 4 bases from J; junction bases left unmatched: 6. In nucleotides, the CDR3 is TGTGCCAGCAGTTCGCCGACAGGGGGCGGCTATGGCTACACCTTC. As protein: CASSSPTGGGYGYTF.

This clonotype was counted many times. The DNA for the CDR3 is TGTGCCAGCAGTCCTGAGGGACTCGGCCGAGATACGCAGTATTTT. It encodes CASSPEGLGRDTQYF. The chain links TRBV6-1 to TRBJ2-3, with a possible D match to TRBD2 (6 bases). V shed 5 bases and J shed 5 bases, with 17 bases lying between them. The CDR3 sequence is 15 residues long. Germline CDR1 reads MNHNS; CDR2 reads SASEGT.

A word on this clonotype: A much larger clone lies one base from this, so it may be a read error. The chain combines TRBV10-3 with TRBJ1-2; TRBD1 agrees at 9 bases. J lost 0 bases, V lost 4 bases, and 12 bases had no gene match. The CDR3 contains 18 residues. Germline assignment: CDR1 ENHRY and CDR2 SYGVKD. CDR3 sequence (DNA): TGTGCCATCAGTGTCAAACGCAAGACAGGGGGAGCTAACTATGGCTACACCTTC. This translates into CAISVKRKTGGANYGYTF.

This clonotype showed up many times. This chain uses TRBV20-1 with TRBJ1-1; the D gene is possibly TRBD1 (6 bases). CDR3 length: 13 amino acids. Per the germline V gene, CDR1 is DFQATT and CDR2 is SNEGSKA (reference sequence). Trimming removed 2 bases from V and 5 bases from J, with 12 bases in between. CDR3 loop: CSARPRGGTEAFF. The CDR3 DNA sequence: TGCAGTGCTAGACCCAGGGGAGGGACTGAAGCTTTCTTT.

This clonotype was picked up a small number of times. The gene calls are TRBV4-3 and TRBJ2-7; TRBD1 matches 8 bases. This CDR3 is built from 15 residues. Germline CDR1 and CDR2: LGHNA and YSLEER. After removal of 0 bases from V and 3 bases from J, the junction contained 4 bases not matched to a gene. The CDR3 protein is CASSQDDRGGYEQYF. CDR3 DNA: TGCGCCAGCAGCCAAGATGACAGGGGAGGCTACGAGCAGTACTTC.

This clonotype was seen at least ten times. The chain joins TRBV2 to TRBJ2-7; D not resolved. Germline V gene lookup returns CDR1 SNHLY and CDR2 FYNNEI. This CDR3 has 13 residues. Trimming took 7 bases from V and 0 from J, leaving 10 bases between them. CDR3 protein: CASTPVVSYEQYF. In DNA, the CDR3 is TGTGCCAGCACACCCGTCGTCTCCTACGAGCAGTACTTC. Full variable domain (outside the CDR3, taken from reference TRBV2 and TRBJ2-7): EPEVTQTPSHQVTQMGQEVILRCVPISNHLYFYWYRQILGQKVEFLVSFYNNEISEKSEIFDDQFSVERPDGSNFTLKIRSTKLEDSAMYFCASTPVVSYEQYFGPGTRLTVT.

This clonotype came up many times. The rearrangement links TRBV14 to TRBJ2-7, with TRBD2 matching 11 bases. The CDR3 length is 16 residues. The germline CDR1 and CDR2 sequences are SGHDN and FVKESK. Trimming removed 1 base from V and 4 bases from J; junction bases left unmatched: 6. CDR3: CASSQGVAGGFYEQYF. CDR3 bases: TGTGCCAGCAGCCAAGGAGTAGCGGGAGGGTTTTACGAGCAGTACTTC.

In this sample, this clonotype turned up many times. The chain joins TRBV20-1 to TRBJ2-1; D call uncertain. V was cut by 2 bases and J by 10 bases, with 3 bases left in between. The CDR3 contains 9 residues. Germline V gene data show CDR1 as DFQATT and CDR2 as SNEGSKA (reference sequence). This CDR3 is CSARQEQFF. In DNA form, the CDR3 reads TGCAGTGCTAGACAGGAGCAGTTCTTC.

This clonotype appeared many times. The chain uses TRBV4-3 and TRBJ1-3; a possible D gene is TRBD1 (6 bases). The V and J ends lost 1 base and 4 bases respectively, with 11 bases between them. The CDR3 is made up of 15 amino acids. CDR1 and CDR2 (germline): LGHNA, YSLEER. For the CDR3, the DNA is TGCGCCAGCAGCCAAGGATCGGGACACGGAAACACCATATATTTT. Amino acid sequence: CASSQGSGHGNTIYF.